This T cell receptor (beta chain) was sequenced for a study of blood T cell repertoires in COVID-19. Study summary: There were acute and convalescent COVID-19 samples, and they came from the United States, Italy and Spain.

CDR3 size: 19 residues. Germline lookup yields CDR1 LGHDT and CDR2 YNNKEL (reference sequence). V lost 5 bases, J lost 8 bases, and 31 bases lay in between. Assay used: immunoSEQ multiplex PCR; TCRdb lists only in-frame clones, some missing. Of over 200,000 clones in the sample, around 86% were seen once. The J gene is TRBJ2-1, the V gene TRBV3-1 (or the pseudogene TRBV3-2), with no clear D. The sequencing sample was made of peripheral blood. The source of this sequence is a man between 60 and 75 years old who had recovered from COVID-19. The CDR3: CASSTLRSLRVVSIDEQFF. CDR3 coding DNA: TGTGCCAGCAGCACACTGAGGTCTTTACGAGTCGTCAGTATAGATGAGCAGTTCTTC.